Below, 2 T cell receptor beta chains from the same sample are listed, as sequenced in a study of T cells after yellow fever vaccination (dated by TCRdb to between 2017 and 2020). Receptor amplification or capture employed 5' RACE. Sequencing relied on an Illumina HiSeq 2500. The public reads were reprocessed in TCRdb via fastp at Q25 and MiXCR, keeping in-frame beta chains. Rows with one shared CDR3 protein collapse into an entry with the most common genes and DNA. The sample includes 200,000 to 250,000 distinct CDR3 sequences, with 6.9% observed a single time. Together, the top ten hold approximately 0.87% of the sample. What this sample's treatment or condition label stands for: live attenuated yellow fever vaccine strain. Sequenced here: CD4+ T cells sorted from PBMCs, sampled 15 days after the yellow fever booster vaccination. These receptors were obtained from a man aged 25-45 years who received the YFV17D yellow fever vaccine.

This clonotype showed up just once. The chain has TRBV19 and TRBJ2-5, with D uncertain. CDR1 and CDR2 (germline): LNHDA, SQIVND (reference sequence). CDR3 length equals 13 residues. Trimming left V 5 bases short and J 2 bases short, with 9 bases between. The CDR3 nucleotides read TGTGCCAGTAGTCCTGAATTTCAAGAGACCCAGTACTTC. As protein: CASSPEFQETQYF.

This clonotype has only a few counts. The chain joins TRBV5-1 to TRBJ1-1; possibly TRBD1 for D (6 bases). This CDR3 spans 15 amino acids. Germline V gene data show CDR1 as SGHRS and CDR2 as YFSETQ. V was shortened by 4 bases and J by 0 bases, with 13 bases between the two germline ends. The CDR3 loop reads CASSQTGKLNTEAFF. CDR3 nucleotide sequence: TGCGCCAGCAGCCAAACAGGGAAATTGAACACTGAAGCTTTCTTT.